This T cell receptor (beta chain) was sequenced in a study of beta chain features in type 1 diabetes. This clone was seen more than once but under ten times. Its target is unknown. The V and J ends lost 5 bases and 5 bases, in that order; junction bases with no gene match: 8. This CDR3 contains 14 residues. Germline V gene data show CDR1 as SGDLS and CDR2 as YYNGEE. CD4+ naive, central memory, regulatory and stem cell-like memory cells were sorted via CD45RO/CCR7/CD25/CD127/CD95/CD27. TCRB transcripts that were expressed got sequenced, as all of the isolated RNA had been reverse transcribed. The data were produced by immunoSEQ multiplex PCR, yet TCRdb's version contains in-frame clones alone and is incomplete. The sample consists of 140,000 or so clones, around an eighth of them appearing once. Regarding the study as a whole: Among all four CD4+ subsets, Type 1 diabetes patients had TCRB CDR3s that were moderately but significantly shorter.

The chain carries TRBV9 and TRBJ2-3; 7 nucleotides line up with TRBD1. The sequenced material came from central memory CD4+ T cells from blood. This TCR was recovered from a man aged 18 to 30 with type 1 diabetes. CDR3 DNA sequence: TGTGCCAGCAGTCGGGACAGCTACGTAGATACGCAGTATTTT. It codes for CASSRDSYVDTQYF.